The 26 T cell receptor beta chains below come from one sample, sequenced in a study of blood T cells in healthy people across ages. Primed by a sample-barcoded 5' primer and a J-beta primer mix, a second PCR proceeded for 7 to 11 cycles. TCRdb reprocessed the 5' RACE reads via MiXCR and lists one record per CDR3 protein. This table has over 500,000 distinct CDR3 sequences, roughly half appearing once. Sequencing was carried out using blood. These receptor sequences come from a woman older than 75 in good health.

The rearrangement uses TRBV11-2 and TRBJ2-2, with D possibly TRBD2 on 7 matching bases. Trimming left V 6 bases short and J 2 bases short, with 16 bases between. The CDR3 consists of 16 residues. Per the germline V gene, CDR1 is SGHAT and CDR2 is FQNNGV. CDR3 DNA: TGTGCCAGCAGAGGCCCGGGGGGCGGAAACACCGGGGAGCTGTTTTTT. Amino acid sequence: CASRGPGGGNTGELFF.

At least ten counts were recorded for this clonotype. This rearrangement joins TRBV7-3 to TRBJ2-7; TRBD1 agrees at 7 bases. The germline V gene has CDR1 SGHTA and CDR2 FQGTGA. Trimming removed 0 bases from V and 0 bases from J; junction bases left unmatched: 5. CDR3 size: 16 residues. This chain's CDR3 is CASSLTADRSSYEQYF. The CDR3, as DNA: TGTGCCAGCAGCTTAACGGCGGACAGGAGCTCCTACGAGCAGTACTTC.

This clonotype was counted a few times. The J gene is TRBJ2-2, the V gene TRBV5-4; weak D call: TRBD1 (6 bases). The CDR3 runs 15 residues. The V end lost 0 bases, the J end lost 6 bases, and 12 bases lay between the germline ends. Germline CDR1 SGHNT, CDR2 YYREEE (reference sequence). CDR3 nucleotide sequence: TGTGCCAGCAGCTTGGACGAGAGACAGGCCGGGGAGCTGTTTTTT. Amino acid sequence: CASSLDERQAGELFF.

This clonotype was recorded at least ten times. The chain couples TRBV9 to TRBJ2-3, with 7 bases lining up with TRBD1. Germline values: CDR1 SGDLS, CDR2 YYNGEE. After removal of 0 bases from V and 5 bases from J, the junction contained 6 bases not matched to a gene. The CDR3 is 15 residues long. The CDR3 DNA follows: TGTGCCAGCAGCGTAGCGCAGGGGGTTGGAGATACGCAGTATTTT. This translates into CASSVAQGVGDTQYF.

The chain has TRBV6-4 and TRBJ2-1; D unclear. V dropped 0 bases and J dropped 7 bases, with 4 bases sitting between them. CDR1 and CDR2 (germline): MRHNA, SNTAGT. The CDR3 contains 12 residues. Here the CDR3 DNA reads TGTGCCAGCAGTGACTCTGAAAATGAGCAGTTCTTC. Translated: CASSDSENEQFF.

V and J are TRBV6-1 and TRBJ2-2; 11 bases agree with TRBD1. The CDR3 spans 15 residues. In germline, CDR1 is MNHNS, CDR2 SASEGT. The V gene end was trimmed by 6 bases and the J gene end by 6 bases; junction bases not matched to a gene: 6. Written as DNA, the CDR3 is TGTGCCAGCAGCCCGGGACAGGGGGGCGCCGGGGAGCTGTTTTTT. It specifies CASSPGQGGAGELFF.

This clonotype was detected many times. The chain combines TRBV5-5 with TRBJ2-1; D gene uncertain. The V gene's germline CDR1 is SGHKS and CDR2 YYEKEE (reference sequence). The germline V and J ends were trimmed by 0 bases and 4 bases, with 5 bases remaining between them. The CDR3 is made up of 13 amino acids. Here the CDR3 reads CASSLGQYNEQFF. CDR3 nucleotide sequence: TGTGCCAGCAGCTTGGGGCAGTACAATGAGCAGTTCTTC.

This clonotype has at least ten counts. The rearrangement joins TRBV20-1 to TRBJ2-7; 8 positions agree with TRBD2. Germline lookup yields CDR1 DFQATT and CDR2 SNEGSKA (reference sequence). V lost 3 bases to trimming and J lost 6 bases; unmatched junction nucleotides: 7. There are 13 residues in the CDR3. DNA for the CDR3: TGCAGTGCTAGCCGACTAGCGCTGAGCGAGCAGTACTTC. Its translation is CSASRLALSEQYF.

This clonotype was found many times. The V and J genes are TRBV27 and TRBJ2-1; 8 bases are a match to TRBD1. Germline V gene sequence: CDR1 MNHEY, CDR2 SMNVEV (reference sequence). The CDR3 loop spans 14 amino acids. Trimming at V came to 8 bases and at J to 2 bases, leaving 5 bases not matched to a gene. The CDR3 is CASQGANPYNEQFF. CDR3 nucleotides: TGTGCCAGCCAGGGGGCGAATCCCTACAATGAGCAGTTCTTC.

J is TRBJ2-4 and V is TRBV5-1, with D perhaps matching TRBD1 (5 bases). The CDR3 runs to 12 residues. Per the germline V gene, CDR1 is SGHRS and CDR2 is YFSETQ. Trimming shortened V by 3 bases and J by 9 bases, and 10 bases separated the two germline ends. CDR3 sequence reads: CASSYVQGIQYF. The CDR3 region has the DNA TGCGCCAGCAGCTATGTTCAGGGCATTCAGTACTTC.

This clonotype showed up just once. The CDR3 spells CSATGTVRTEAFF. The CDR3, as DNA: TGCAGTGCAACCGGGACAGTTCGGACTGAAGCTTTCTTT. This chain links TRBV20-1 with TRBJ1-1, with 7 nucleotides matching TRBD1. This CDR3 is built from 13 residues. Germline V gene lookup returns CDR1 DFQATT and CDR2 SNEGSKA (reference sequence). The trim removed 6 bases at V and 5 bases at J, leaving 9 bases unmatched.

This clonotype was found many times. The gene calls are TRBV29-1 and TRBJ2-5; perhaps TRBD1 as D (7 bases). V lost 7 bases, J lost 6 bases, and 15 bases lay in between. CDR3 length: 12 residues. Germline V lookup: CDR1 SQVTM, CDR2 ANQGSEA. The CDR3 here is CSGAGQRQTQYF. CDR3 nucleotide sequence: TGCAGCGGCGCGGGACAGAGACAGACCCAGTACTTC.

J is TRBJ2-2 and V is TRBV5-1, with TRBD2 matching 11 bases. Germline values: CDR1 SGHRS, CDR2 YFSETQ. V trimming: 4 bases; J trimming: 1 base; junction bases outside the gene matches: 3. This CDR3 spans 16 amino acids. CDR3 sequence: CASSIGTSGNTGELFF. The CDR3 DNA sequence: TGCGCCAGCAGCATAGGGACTAGCGGGAACACCGGGGAGCTGTTTTTT.

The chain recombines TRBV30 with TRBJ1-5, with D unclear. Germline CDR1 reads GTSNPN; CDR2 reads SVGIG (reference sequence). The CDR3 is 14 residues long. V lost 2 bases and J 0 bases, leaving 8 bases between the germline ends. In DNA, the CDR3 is TGTGCCTGGAGTCGTACAGATAGCAATCAGCCCCAGCATTTT. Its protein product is CAWSRTDSNQPQHF.

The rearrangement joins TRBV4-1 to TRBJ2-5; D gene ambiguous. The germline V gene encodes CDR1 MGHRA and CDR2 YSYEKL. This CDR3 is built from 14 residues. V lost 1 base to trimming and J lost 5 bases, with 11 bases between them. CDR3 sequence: CASSQGSMWETQYF. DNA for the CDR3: TGCGCCAGCAGCCAAGGGAGTATGTGGGAGACCCAGTACTTC.

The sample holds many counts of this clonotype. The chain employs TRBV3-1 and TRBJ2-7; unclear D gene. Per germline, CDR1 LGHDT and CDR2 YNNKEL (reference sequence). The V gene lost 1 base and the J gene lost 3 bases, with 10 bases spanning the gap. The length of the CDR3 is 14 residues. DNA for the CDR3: TGTGCCAGCAGCCAAGGAGTCCAGATCTACGAGCAGTACTTC. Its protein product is CASSQGVQIYEQYF.

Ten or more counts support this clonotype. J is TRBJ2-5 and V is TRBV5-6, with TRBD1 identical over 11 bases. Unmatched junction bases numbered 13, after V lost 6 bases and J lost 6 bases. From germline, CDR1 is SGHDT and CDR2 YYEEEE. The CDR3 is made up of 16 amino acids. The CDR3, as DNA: TGTGCCAGCACCCAAAGGACAGGGGGCGGTAGAAAGACCCAGTACTTC. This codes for CASTQRTGGGRKTQYF.

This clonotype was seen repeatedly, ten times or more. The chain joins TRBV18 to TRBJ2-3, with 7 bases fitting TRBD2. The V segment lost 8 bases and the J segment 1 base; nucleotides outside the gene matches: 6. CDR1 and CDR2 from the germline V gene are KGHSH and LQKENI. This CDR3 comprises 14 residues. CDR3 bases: TGTGCCAGCAGCCCCGGACTAGGCACAGATACGCAGTATTTT. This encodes CASSPGLGTDTQYF.

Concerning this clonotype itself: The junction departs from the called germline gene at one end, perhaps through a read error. The CDR3 protein is CASSQGLAEDTQYF. CDR3 coding DNA: TGTGCCAGCAGCCAGGGACTAGCGGAAGATACACAGTATTTT. The V and J genes are TRBV7-3 and TRBJ2-3, with 11 bases lining up with TRBD2. CDR3 length: 14 amino acids. In germline, CDR1 is SGHTA, CDR2 FQGTGA.

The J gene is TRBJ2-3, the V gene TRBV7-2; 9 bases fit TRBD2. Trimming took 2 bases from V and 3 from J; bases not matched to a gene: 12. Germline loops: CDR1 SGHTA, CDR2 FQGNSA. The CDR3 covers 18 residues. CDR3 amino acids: CASSLIHRAGGRTDTQYF. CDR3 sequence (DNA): TGTGCCAGCAGCTTAATCCATCGGGCGGGAGGGAGGACAGATACGCAGTATTTT. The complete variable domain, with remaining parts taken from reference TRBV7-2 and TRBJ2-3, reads GAGVSQSPSNKVTEKGKDVELRCDPISGHTALYWYRQSLGQGLEFLIYFQGNSAPDKSGLPSDRFSAERTGGSVSTLTIQRTQQEDSAVYLCASSLIHRAGGRTDTQYFGPGTRLTVL.

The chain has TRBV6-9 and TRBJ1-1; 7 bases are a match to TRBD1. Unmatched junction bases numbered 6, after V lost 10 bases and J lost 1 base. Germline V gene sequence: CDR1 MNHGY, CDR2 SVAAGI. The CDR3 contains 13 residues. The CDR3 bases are TGTGCCAACCTGACAGGGCCGAACACTGAAGCTTTCTTT. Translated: CANLTGPNTEAFF.

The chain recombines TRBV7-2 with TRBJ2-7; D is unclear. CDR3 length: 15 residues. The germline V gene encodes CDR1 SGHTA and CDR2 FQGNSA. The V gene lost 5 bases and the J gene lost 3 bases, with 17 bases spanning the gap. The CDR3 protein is CASSVRQVPFYEQYF. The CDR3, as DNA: TGTGCCAGCAGCGTTCGTCAGGTCCCTTTCTACGAGCAGTACTTC.

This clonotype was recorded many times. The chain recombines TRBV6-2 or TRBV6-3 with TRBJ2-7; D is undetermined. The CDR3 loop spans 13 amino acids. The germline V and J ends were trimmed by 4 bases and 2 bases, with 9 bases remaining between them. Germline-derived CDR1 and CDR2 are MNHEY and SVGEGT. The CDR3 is CASSSDTTYEQYF. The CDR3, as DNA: TGTGCCAGCAGTTCTGATACAACCTACGAGCAGTACTTC.

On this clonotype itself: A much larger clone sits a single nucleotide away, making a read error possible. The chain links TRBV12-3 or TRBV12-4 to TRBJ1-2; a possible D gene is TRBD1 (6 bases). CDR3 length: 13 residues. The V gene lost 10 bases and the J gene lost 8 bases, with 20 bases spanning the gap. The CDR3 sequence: CAILSDRPGGYTF. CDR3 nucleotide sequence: TGTGCCATCCTATCAGACAGGCCCGGCGGCTACACCTTC.

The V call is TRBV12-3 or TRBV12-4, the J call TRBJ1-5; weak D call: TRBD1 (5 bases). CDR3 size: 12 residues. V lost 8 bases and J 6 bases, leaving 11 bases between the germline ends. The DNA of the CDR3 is TGTGCCAGCGGGGCTAGGGGTCAGCCCCAGCATTTT. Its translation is CASGARGQPQHF.

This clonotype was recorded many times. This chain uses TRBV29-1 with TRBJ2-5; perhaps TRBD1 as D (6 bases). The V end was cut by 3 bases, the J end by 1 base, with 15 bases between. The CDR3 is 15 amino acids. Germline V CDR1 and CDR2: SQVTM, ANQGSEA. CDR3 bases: TGCAGCGTTGATCGTGAGGACAGAACCCAAGAGACCCAGTACTTC. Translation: CSVDREDRTQETQYF.